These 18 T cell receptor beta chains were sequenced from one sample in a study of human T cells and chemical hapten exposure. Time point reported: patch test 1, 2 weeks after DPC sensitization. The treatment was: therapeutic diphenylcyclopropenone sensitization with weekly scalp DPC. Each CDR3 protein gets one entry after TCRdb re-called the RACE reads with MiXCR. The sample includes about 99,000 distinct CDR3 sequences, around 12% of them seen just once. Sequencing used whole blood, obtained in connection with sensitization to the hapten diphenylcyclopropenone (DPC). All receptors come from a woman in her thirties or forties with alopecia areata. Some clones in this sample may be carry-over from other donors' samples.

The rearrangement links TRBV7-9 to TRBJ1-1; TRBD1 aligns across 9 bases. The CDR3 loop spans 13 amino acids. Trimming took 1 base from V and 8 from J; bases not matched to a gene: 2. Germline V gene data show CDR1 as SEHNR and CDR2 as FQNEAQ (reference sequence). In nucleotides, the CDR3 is TGTGCCAGCAGCTTAGAGGGACAGGGAGAAGCTTTCTTT. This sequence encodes CASSLEGQGEAFF.

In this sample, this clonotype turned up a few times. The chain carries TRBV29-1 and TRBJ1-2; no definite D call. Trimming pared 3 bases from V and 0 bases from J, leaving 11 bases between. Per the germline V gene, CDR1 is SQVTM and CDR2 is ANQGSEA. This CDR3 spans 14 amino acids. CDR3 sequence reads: CSVDTRGANYGYTF. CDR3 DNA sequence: TGCAGCGTTGATACCCGCGGGGCTAACTATGGCTACACCTTC.

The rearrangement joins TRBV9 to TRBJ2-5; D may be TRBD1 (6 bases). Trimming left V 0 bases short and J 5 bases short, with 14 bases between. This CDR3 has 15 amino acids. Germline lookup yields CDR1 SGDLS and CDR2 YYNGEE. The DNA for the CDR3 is TGTGCCAGCAGCGTAGTCGCAGGGGCAGCGGAGACCCAGTACTTC. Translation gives CASSVVAGAAETQYF.

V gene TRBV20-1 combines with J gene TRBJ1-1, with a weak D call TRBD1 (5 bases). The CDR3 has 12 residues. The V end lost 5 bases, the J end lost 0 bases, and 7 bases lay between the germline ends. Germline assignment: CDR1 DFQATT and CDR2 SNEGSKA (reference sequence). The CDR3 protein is CSARDLNTEAFF. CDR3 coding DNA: TGCAGTGCTCGGGACTTGAACACTGAAGCTTTCTTT.

CDR3 protein: CASRTGQGVNTEAFF. The CDR3, as DNA: TGCGCCAGCAGAACCGGACAGGGGGTGAACACTGAAGCTTTCTTT. V gene TRBV5-1 combines with J gene TRBJ1-1; 10 bases match TRBD1. The CDR3 is 15 amino acids. Germline V CDR1 and CDR2: SGHRS, YFSETQ. Trimming cost V 5 bases and J 0 bases; bases outside gene matches: 4.

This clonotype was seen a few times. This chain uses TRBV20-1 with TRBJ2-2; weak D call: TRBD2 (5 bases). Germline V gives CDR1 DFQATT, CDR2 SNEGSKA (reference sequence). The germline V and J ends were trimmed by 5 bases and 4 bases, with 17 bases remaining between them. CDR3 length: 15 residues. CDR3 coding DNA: TGCAGTGCTTCCAGACAAAGCGGAGGCACCGGGGAGCTGTTTTTT. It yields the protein CSASRQSGGTGELFF.

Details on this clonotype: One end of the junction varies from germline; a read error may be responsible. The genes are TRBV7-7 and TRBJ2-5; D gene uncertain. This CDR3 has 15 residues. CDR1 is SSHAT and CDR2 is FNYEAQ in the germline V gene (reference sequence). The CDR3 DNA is TGTGCTAGCAGCTTAGGGCGGATAAACAAAGAGACCCAGTACTTC. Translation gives CASSLGRINKETQYF.

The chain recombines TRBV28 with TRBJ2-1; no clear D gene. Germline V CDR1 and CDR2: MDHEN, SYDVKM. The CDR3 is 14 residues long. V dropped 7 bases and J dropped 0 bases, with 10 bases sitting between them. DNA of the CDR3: TGTGCCAGCATTCGCGAGAGCTCCTACAATGAGCAGTTCTTC. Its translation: CASIRESSYNEQFF.

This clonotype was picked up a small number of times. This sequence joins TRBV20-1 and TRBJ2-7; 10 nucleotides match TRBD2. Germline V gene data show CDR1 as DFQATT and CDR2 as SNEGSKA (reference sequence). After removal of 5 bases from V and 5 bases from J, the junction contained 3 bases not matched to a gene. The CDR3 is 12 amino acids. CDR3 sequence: CSAGTSGNEQYF. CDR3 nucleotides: TGCAGTGCTGGAACTAGCGGGAACGAGCAGTACTTC.

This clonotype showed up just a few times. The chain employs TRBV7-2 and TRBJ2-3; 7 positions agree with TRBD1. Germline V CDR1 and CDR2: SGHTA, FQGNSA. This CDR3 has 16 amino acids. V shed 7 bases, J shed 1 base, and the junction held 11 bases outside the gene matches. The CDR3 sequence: CASTRLPTGRTDTQYF. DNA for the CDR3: TGTGCCAGCACCCGCCTACCGACAGGGCGCACAGATACGCAGTATTTT. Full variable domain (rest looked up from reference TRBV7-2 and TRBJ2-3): GAGVSQSPSNKVTEKGKDVELRCDPISGHTALYWYRQSLGQGLEFLIYFQGNSAPDKSGLPSDRFSAERTGGSVSTLTIQRTQQEDSAVYLCASTRLPTGRTDTQYFGPGTRLTVL.

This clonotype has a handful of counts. The CDR3 sequence is CASSLRGQSPLHF. The CDR3 bases are TGTGCCAGCAGCCTCAGGGGGCAATCACCCCTCCACTTT. The chain couples TRBV5-6 to TRBJ1-6; TRBD1 agrees at 8 bases. Germline values: CDR1 SGHDT, CDR2 YYEEEE. V was clipped by 4 bases and J by 10 bases; unmatched bases: 4. The CDR3 sequence is 13 residues long.

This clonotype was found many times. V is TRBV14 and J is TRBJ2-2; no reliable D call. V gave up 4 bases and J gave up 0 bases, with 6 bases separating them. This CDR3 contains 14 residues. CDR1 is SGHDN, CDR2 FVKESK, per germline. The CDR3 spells CASSPRPNTGELFF. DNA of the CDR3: TGTGCCAGCAGCCCCCGACCGAACACCGGGGAGCTGTTTTTT.

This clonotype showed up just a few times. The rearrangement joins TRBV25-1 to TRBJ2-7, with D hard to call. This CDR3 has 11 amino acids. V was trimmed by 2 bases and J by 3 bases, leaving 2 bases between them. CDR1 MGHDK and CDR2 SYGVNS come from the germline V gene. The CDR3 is CASSEIYEQYF. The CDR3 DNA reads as TGTGCCAGCAGTGAAATCTACGAGCAGTACTTC.

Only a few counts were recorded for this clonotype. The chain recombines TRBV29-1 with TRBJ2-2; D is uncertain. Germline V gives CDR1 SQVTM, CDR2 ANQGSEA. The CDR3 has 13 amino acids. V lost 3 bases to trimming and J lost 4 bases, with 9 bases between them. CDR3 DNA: TGCAGCGTTGACGCCTCTTTCACCGGGGAGCTGTTTTTT. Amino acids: CSVDASFTGELFF.

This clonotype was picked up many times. CDR3 coding DNA: TGCGCCAGCAGCTCTCAACTAGCGGGAGGGCCTAAACAGTTCTTC. Translating gives CASSSQLAGGPKQFF. This rearrangement joins TRBV5-1 to TRBJ2-1; 13 bases are shared with TRBD2. Trimming at V came to 3 bases and at J to 13 bases, leaving 10 bases not matched to a gene. This CDR3 is 15 amino acids long. Germline loops: CDR1 SGHRS, CDR2 YFSETQ.

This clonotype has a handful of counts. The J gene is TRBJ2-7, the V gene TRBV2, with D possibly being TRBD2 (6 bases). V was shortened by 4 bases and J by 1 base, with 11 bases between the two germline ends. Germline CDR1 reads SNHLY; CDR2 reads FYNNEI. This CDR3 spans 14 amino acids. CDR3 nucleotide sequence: TGTGCCAGCAGTGCTCGACTAGATTCCTACGAGCAGTACTTC. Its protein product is CASSARLDSYEQYF.

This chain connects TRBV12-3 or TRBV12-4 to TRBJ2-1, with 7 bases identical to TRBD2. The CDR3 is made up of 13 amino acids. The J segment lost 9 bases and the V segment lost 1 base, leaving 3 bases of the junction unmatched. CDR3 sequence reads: CASSLGDYGEQFF. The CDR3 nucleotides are TGTGCCAGCAGTTTAGGGGACTATGGTGAGCAGTTCTTC.

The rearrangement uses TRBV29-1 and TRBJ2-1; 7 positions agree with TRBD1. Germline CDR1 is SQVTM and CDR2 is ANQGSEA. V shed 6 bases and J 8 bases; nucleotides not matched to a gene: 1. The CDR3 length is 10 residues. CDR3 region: CSVQGDEQFF. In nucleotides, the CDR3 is TGCAGCGTGCAGGGGGATGAGCAGTTCTTC.